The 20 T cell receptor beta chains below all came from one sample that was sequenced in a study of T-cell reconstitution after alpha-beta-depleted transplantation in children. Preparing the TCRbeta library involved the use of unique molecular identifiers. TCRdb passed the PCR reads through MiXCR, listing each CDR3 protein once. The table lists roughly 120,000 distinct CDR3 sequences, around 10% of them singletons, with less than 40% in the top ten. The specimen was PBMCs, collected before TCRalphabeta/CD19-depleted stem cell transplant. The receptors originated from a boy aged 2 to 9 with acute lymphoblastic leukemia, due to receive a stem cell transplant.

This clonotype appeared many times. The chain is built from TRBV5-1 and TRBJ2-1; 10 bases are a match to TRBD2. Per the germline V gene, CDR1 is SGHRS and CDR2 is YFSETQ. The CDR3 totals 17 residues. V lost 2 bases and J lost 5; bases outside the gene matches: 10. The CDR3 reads CASSFPPLAGINNEQFF. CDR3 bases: TGCGCCAGCAGCTTTCCCCCACTAGCGGGAATAAACAATGAGCAGTTCTTC.

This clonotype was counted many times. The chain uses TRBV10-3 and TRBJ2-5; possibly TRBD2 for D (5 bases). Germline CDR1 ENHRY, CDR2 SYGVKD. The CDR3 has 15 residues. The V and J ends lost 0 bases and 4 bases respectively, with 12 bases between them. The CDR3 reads CAISESKRDLETQYF. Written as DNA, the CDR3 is TGTGCCATCAGTGAGTCAAAGAGGGATCTAGAGACCCAGTACTTC.

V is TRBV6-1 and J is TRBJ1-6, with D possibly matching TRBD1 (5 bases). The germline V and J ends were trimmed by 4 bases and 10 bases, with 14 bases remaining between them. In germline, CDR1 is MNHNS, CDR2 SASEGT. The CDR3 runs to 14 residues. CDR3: CASSVGTVRSPLHF. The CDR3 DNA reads TGTGCCAGCAGTGTCGGGACCGTCAGATCACCCCTCCACTTT.

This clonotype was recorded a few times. The CDR3 bases are TGTGCCAGCTCACCACGGGGAGCCTTCCAAGAGACCCAGTACTTC. This sequence encodes CASSPRGAFQETQYF. The chain links TRBV18 to TRBJ2-5, with a possible D match to TRBD2 (5 bases). The V gene lost 1 base and the J gene lost 1 base, with 10 bases spanning the gap. Germline V gives CDR1 KGHSH, CDR2 LQKENI. The length of the CDR3 is 15 residues.

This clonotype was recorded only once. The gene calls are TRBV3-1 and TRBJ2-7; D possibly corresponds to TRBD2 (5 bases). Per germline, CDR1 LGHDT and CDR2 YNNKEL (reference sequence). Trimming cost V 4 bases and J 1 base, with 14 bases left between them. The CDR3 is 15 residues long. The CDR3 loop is CASSPRTSRSYEQYF. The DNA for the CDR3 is TGTGCCAGCAGCCCTAGAACTAGTAGATCCTACGAGCAGTACTTC.

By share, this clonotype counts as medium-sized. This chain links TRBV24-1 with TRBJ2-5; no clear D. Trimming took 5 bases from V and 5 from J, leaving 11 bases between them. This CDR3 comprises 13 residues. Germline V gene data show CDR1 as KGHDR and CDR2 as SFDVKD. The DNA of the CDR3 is TGTGCCACCAGTGCGGTGGCCGGGGAGACCCAGTACTTC. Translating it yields CATSAVAGETQYF.

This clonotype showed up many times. The DNA of the CDR3 is TGTGCCAGCAGCTTAGTAACGGCCTACAATGAGCAGTTCTTC. It codes for CASSLVTAYNEQFF. The chain joins TRBV7-9 to TRBJ2-1, with D hard to call. CDR3 length: 14 residues. Trimming removed 1 base from V and 2 bases from J, with 6 bases in between. The germline CDR1 and CDR2 sequences are SEHNR and FQNEAQ (reference sequence).

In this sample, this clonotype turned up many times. The CDR3 sequence: CASSAPLGEGRTDTQYF. In DNA, the CDR3 is TGCGCCAGCAGTGCCCCCTTGGGGGAGGGCCGAACAGATACGCAGTATTTT. This chain joins TRBV10-2 and TRBJ2-3, with TRBD2 matching over 7 bases. V dropped 4 bases and J dropped 3; count of bases not matched to a gene: 13. Germline loops: CDR1 WSHSY, CDR2 SAAADI. CDR3 length equals 17 residues.

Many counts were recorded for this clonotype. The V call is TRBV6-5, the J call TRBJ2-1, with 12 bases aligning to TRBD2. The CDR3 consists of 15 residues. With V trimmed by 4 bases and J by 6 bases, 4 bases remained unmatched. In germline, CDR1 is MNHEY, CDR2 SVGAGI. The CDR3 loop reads CASSSRTSGVNEQFF. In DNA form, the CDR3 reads TGTGCCAGCAGTTCCCGGACTAGCGGGGTCAATGAGCAGTTCTTC.

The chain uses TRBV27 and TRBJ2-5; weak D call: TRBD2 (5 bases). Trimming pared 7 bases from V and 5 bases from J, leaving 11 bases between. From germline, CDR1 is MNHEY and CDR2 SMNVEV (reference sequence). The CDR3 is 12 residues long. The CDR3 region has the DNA TGTGCCAGCACGGACTCCCGGGAGACCCAGTACTTC. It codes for CASTDSRETQYF.

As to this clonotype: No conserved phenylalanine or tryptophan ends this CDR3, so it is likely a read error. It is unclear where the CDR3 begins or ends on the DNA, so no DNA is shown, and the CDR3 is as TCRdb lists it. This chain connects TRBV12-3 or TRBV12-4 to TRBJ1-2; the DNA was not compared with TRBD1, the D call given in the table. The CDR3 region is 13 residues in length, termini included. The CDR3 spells CASSLGSPGTTHM.

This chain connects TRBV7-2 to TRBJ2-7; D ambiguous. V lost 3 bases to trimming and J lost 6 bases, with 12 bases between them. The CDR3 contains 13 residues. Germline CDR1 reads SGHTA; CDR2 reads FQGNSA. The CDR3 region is CASSFTVSGEQYF. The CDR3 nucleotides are TGTGCCAGCAGCTTCACAGTTTCAGGCGAGCAGTACTTC.

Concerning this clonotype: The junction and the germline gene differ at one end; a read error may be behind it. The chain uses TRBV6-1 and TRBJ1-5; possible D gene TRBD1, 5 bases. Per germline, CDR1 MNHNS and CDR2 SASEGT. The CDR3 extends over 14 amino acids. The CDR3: CASSEAGLNLPQHF. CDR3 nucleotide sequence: TGTGCCAGCAGTGAAGCGGGGCTAAATCTGCCCCAGCATTTT.

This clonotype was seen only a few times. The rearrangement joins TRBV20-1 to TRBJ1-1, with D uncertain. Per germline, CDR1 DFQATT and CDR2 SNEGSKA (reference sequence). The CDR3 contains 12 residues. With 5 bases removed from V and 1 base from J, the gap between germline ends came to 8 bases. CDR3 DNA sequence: TGCAGTGCTGCATCACCGAACACTGAAGCTTTCTTT. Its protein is CSAASPNTEAFF.

CDR3 coding DNA: TGTGCCAGCAGCTTTGGGGTCGGGCAGCCCCAGCATTTT. Its protein is CASSFGVGQPQHF. The V and J genes are TRBV7-3 and TRBJ1-5; D gene unclear. This CDR3 region has 13 residues. Germline V gene lookup returns CDR1 SGHTA and CDR2 FQGTGA. With 3 bases removed from V and 7 bases from J, the gap between germline ends came to 10 bases. The variable domain in full, with the rest retrieved from reference TRBV7-3 and TRBJ1-5, is GAGVSQTPSNKVTEKGKYVELRCDPISGHTALYWYRQSLGQGPEFLIYFQGTGAADDSGLPNDRFFAVRPEGSVSTLKIQRTERGDSAVYLCASSFGVGQPQHFGDGTRLSIL.

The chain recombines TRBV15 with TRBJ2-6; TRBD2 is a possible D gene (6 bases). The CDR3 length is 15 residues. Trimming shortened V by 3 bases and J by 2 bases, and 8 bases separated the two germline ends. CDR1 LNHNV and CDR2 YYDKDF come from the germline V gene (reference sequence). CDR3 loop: CATSREGAGANVLTF. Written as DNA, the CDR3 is TGTGCCACCAGCAGGGAGGGAGCTGGGGCCAACGTCCTGACTTTC.

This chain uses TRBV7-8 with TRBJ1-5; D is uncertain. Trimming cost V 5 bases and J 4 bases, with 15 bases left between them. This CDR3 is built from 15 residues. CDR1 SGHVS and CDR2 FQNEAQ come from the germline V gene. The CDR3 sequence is CASSASLGRNQPQHF. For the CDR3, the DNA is TGTGCCAGCAGCGCCTCCCTTGGAAGGAATCAGCCCCAGCATTTT.

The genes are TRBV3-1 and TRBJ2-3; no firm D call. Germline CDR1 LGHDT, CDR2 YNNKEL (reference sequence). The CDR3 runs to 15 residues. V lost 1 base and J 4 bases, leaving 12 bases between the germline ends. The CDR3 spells CASSQARGYSDTQYF. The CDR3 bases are TGTGCCAGCAGCCAAGCTCGCGGATACTCAGATACGCAGTATTTT.

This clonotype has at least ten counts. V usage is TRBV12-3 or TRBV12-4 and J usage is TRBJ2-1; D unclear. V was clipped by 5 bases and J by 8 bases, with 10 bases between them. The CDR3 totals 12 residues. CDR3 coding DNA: TGTGCCAGCAGTCTACTAAGTCATGAGCAGTTCTTC. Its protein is CASSLLSHEQFF.

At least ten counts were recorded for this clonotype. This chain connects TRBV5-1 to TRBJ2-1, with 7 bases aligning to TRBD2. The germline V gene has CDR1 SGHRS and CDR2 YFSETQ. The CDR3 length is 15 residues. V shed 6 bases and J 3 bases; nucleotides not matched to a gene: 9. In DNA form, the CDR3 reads TGCGCCAGCACCTCTCTGCGCGGGAGCTACAATGAGCAGTTCTTC. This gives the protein CASTSLRGSYNEQFF.